This T cell receptor (beta chain) was identified during a study of blood T cells in healthy people across ages. The CDR3 spans 13 residues. Germline CDR1 and CDR2: MNHNS and SASEGT. Alongside a J-beta primer mix, a sample-barcoded 5' primer served in a second PCR lasting about 7 to 12 cycles. TCRdb reanalysed the 5' RACE reads using MiXCR and keeps one entry per CDR3 protein. Altogether almost 800,000 distinct CDR3 sequences are present, 58% being singletons, with the ten largest covering 20% to 25%. The receptor was derived from a man aged 30-40 years in good health. V and J are TRBV6-1 and TRBJ2-4, with 7 bases that match TRBD2. Near its end, the DNA agrees better with TRBJ2-7, so the J call may be wrong. The specimen was blood. The CDR3 sequence is CASKFGGGYEQYF. In nucleotides, the CDR3 is TGTGCCAGCAAATTTGGGGGAGGGTACGAGCAGTACTTC.